The present entry profiles one TCR beta chain with its context. No antigen is known for it. At the DNA level, this CDR3 is encoded by other sequences in the same sample as well. The data belong to a study of cytomegalovirus exposure and HLA in healthy donors. General study results and limits: Apparent HLA restriction characterized most CMV-associated TCR beta chains in a later analysis. Reported results showed that the classifier diagnosed cytomegalovirus status with high specificity and sensitivity.

All donors participated as healthy donors of bone marrow. PCR used 60 Vbeta primers and 13 Jbeta primers. This table comes from immunoSEQ multiplex PCR, and its TCRdb copy is limited to in-frame clones, with some not included. The sample has tens of thousands of clones. The TCR originated in a woman in her 40s in good health and CMV-seronegative. The sample comprised PBMCs.

CDR3 amino acids: CASSPTGMNTEAFF. Here the CDR3 DNA reads TGTGCCAGCTCACCGACAGGCATGAACACTGAAGCTTTCTTT. The chain joins TRBV18 to TRBJ1-1, with D possibly TRBD1 on 6 matching bases. This CDR3 comprises 14 residues. Germline V gene data show CDR1 as KGHSH and CDR2 as LQKENI. V gave up 3 bases and J gave up 0 bases, with 8 bases separating them. Full variable domain (missing parts from reference TRBV18 and TRBJ1-1): NAGVMQNPRHLVRRRGQEARLRCSPMKGHSHVYWYRQLPEEGLKFMVYLQKENIIDESGMPKERFSAEFPKEGPSILRIQQVVRGDSAAYFCASSPTGMNTEAFFGQGTRLTVV.